Shown below are 9 T cell receptor beta chains from a single sample sequenced in a study of shared clonotypes between healthy human individuals. Using immunoSEQ multiplex PCR, the repertoire was profiled, and TCRdb retains in-frame clones only, with some absent. The sample lists 850,000 to 1,100,000 clones; approximately 77% were seen once. Sequencing input: memory CD4+ T cells from PBMCs. Specified subset: CD45RA-negative fraction. The receptors were sampled from a man younger than 35 in good health. Some clones in this sample may be carry-over from other donors' samples.

The gene calls are TRBV10-3 and TRBJ2-5; D is ambiguous. CDR1 is ENHRY, CDR2 SYGVKD, per germline. The CDR3 extends over 13 amino acids. V lost 11 bases and J lost 1, with 14 bases in between. The CDR3 DNA follows: TGTGCCTCCACTACTTCACTCCAAGAGACCCAGTACTTC. Translated, it gives CASTTSLQETQYF.

V and J are TRBV28 and TRBJ2-5; 7 bases are a match to TRBD2. Germline V gene data show CDR1 as MDHEN and CDR2 as SYDVKM. J gave up 7 bases and V 3 bases, and 2 bases lay outside the gene matches. The CDR3 loop spans 12 amino acids. DNA of the CDR3: TGTGCCAGCAGTTTTGCTAGCGGGACCCAGTACTTC. It specifies CASSFASGTQYF.

This clone was observed a few times. The gene calls are TRBV6-1 and TRBJ1-3; 7 positions agree with TRBD1. The CDR3 length is 13 residues. The germline V gene encodes CDR1 MNHNS and CDR2 SASEGT. The V segment lost 6 bases and the J segment 2 bases; nucleotides outside the gene matches: 1. CDR3 in amino acids: CASRGTAGNTIYF. The DNA of the CDR3 is TGTGCCAGCAGAGGGACAGCTGGAAACACCATATATTTT.

The chain couples TRBV4-1 to TRBJ2-3; D is unclear. The CDR3 sequence is 13 residues long. Trimming stripped 5 bases from V and 6 bases from J, with 12 bases between. In germline, CDR1 is MGHRA, CDR2 YSYEKL. CDR3 loop: CASSSPLRDTQYF. DNA for the CDR3: TGCGCCAGCAGCTCCCCCCTAAGGGATACGCAGTATTTT.

The V and J genes are TRBV4-1 and TRBJ1-2, with D possibly being TRBD1 (6 bases). Germline values: CDR1 MGHRA, CDR2 YSYEKL. The V end lost 0 bases, the J end lost 5 bases, and 22 bases lay between the germline ends. There are 18 residues in the CDR3. The CDR3 reads CASSQDGQGSRPGYGYTF. The CDR3 DNA reads as TGCGCCAGCAGCCAAGATGGGCAGGGGTCGCGTCCGGGGTATGGCTACACCTTC.

Written as DNA, the CDR3 is TGCGCCAGCAGCCCTCAGGCAGGGGGGGAAAAACTGTTTTTT. Translation: CASSPQAGGEKLFF. The chain employs TRBV5-1 and TRBJ1-4, with TRBD1 matching 7 bases. Germline lookup yields CDR1 SGHRS and CDR2 YFSETQ. The CDR3 covers 14 residues. Germline trimming cut 4 bases from V and 8 bases from J; bases unmatched to any gene: 8.

Only one count was recorded for this clone. The CDR3 loop is CATSRDRAGRRMETQYF. The CDR3 DNA reads TGTGCCACCAGCAGAGATAGAGCGGGACGCCGGATGGAGACCCAGTACTTC. V usage is TRBV15 and J usage is TRBJ2-5; TRBD2 aligns across 7 bases. Trimming took 0 bases from V and 5 from J; bases not matched to a gene: 12. Germline CDR1 reads LNHNV; CDR2 reads YYDKDF (reference sequence). The length of the CDR3 is 17 residues. The whole variable domain, filled in from reference TRBV15 and TRBJ2-5, reads DAMVIQNPRYQVTQFGKPVTLSCSQTLNHNVMYWYQQKSSQAPKLLFHYYDKDFNNEADTPDNFQSRRPNTSFCFLDIRSPGLGDTAMYLCATSRDRAGRRMETQYFGPGTRLLVL.

The J gene is TRBJ2-2, the V gene TRBV9; perhaps TRBD2 as D (5 bases). Trimming left V 3 bases short and J 4 bases short, with 16 bases between. CDR3 size: 16 residues. CDR1 is SGDLS and CDR2 is YYNGEE in the germline V gene. The CDR3 DNA follows: TGTGCCAGCAGCGAAACTCACCAAGGGAGCACCGGGGAGCTGTTTTTT. It codes for CASSETHQGSTGELFF.

This sequence joins TRBV10-2 and TRBJ1-2; D is unclear. This CDR3 region has 15 residues. Trimming took off 3 bases at V and 3 bases at J, with 14 bases between the two ends. Per germline, CDR1 WSHSY and CDR2 SAAADI. The CDR3: CASSDLRRGDYGYTF. CDR3 DNA: TGCGCCAGCAGTGATTTGCGCCGCGGGGACTATGGCTACACCTTC.